This T cell receptor (beta chain) was identified during a study of cytomegalovirus exposure and HLA in healthy donors. The wider study: Later, an analysis reported that the 110 or so validation repertoires had used the same platform as the roughly 680 first-cohort repertoires. Study-level results: Through in vitro validation, three CMV-associated chains were shown to be specific for CMV antigens. TCR clusters originating in the first cohort tended to co-occur in the approximately 120 validation repertoires, according to a later analysis.

TCRdb's table, derived via immunoSEQ multiplex PCR, lists solely in-frame clones and lacks some. The table lists fewer than 200,000 clones, about 86% of them singletons, with roughly 1.4% in the top ten. The V and J ends lost 3 bases and 7 bases, in that order; junction bases with no gene match: 8. The CDR3 has 16 residues. CDR1 WNHNN and CDR2 SYGVQD come from the germline V gene (reference sequence). Separate from the approximately 670-subject first cohort, the roughly 110-subject validation cohort was the one that the donors belonged to. About this clone: The antigen is unknown.

The material sequenced was PBMCs. The chain employs TRBV10-1 and TRBJ1-4, with 10 bases lining up with TRBD1. The receptor comes from a woman in her 30s in good health and CMV-seronegative. CDR3 amino acids: CASSDPSGTGAEKLFF. The CDR3 region has the DNA TGCGCCAGCAGTGACCCGTCCGGGACAGGGGCTGAAAAACTGTTTTTT.